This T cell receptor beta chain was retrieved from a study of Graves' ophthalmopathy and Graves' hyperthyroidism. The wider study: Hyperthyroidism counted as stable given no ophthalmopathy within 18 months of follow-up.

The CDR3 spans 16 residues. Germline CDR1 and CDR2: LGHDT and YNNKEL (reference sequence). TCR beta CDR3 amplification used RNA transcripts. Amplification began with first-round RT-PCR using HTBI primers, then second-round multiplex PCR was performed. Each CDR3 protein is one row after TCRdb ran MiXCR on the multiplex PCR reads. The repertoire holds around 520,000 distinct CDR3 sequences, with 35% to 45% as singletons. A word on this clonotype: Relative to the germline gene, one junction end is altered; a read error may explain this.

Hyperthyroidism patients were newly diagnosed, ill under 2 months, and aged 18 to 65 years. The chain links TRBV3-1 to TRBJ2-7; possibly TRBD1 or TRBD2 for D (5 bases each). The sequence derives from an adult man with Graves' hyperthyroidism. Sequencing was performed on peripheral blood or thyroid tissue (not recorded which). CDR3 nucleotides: TGTGCCAGCAGCCAGGGACGGCCTGTAGATTACACTCCGGTCAACTTC. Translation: CASSQGRPVDYTPVNF.